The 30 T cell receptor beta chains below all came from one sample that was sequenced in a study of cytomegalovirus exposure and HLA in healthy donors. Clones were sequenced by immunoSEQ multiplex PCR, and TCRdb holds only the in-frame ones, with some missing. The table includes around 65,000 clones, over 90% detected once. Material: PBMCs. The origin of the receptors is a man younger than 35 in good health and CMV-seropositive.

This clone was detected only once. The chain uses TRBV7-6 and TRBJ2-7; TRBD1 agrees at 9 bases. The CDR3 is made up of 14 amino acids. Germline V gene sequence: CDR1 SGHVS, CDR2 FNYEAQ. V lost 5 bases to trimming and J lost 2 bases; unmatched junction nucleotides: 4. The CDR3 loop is CASSPGTGPYEQYF. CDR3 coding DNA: TGTGCCAGCAGCCCCGGGACAGGGCCCTACGAGCAGTACTTC.

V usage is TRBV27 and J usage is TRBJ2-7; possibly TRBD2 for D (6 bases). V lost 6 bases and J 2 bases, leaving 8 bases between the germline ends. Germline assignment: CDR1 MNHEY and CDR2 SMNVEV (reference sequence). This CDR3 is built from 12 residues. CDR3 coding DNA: TGTGCCAGCAGGGGAGGTACCTACGAGCAGTACTTC. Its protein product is CASRGGTYEQYF.

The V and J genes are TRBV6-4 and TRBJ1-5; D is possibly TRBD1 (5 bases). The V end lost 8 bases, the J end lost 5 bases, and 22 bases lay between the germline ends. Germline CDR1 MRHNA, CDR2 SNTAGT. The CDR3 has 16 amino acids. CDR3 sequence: CASCSNPTGPYQPQHF. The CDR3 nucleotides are TGTGCCAGCTGCTCAAATCCAACAGGACCCTATCAGCCCCAGCATTTT.

DNA for the CDR3: TGCGCCAGCAGCTTGGGGACAGCAACTAATGAAAAACTGTTTTTT. Translating gives CASSLGTATNEKLFF. The chain has TRBV5-1 and TRBJ1-4; D is possibly TRBD1 (6 bases). Between the trimmed V and J ends, which lost 0 bases and 0 bases, there was a span of 6 bases. CDR1 is SGHRS, CDR2 YFSETQ, per germline. This CDR3 region has 15 residues.

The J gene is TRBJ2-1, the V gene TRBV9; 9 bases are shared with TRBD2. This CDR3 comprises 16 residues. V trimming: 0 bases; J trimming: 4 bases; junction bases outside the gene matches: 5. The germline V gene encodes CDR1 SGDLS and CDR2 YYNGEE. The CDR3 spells CASSVAGGRAYNEQFF. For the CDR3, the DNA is TGTGCCAGCAGCGTAGCAGGCGGGAGGGCTTACAATGAGCAGTTCTTC.

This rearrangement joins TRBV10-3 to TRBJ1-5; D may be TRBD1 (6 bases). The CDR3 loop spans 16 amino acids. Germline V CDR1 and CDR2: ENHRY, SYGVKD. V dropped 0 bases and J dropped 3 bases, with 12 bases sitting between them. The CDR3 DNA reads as TGTGCCATCAGTGAGTCCCTACCAGGGGTCAATCAGCCCCAGCATTTT. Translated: CAISESLPGVNQPQHF.

CDR3 amino acids: CASSPTGVVNEKLFF. CDR3 sequence (DNA): TGTGCCAGCAGTCCCACAGGGGTGGTTAATGAAAAACTGTTTTTT. The J gene is TRBJ1-4, the V gene TRBV28; 7 bases fit TRBD1. The CDR3 has 15 amino acids. V was pared by 5 bases and J by 4 bases, with 7 bases of the junction left unmatched. Germline V gives CDR1 MDHEN, CDR2 SYDVKM. Full variable domain (rest looked up from reference TRBV28 and TRBJ1-4): DVKVTQSSRYLVKRTGEKVFLECVQDMDHENMFWYRQDPGLGLRLIYFSYDVKMKEKGDIPEGYSVSREKKERFSLILESASTNQTSMYLCASSPTGVVNEKLFFGSGTQLSVL.

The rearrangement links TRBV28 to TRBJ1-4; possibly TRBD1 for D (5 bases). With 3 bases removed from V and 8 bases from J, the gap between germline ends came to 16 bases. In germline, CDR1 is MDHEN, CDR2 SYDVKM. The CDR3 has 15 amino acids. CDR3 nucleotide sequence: TGTGCCAGCAGTTTGGATTCCATGGGGGGAGAAAAACTGTTTTTT. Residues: CASSLDSMGGEKLFF.

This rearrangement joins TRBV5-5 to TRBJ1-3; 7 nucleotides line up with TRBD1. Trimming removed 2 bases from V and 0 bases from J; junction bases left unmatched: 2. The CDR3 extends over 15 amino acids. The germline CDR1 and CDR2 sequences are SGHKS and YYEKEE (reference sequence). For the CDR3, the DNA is TGTGCCAGCAGCTTTTGGACAGGCTCTGGAAACACCATATATTTT. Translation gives CASSFWTGSGNTIYF.

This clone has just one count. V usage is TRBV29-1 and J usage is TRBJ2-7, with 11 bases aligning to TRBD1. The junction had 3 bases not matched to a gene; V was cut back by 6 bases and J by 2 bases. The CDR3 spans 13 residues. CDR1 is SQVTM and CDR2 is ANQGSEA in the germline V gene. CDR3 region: CSVGTGGAYEQYF. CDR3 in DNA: TGCAGCGTAGGGACAGGGGGAGCCTACGAGCAGTACTTC.

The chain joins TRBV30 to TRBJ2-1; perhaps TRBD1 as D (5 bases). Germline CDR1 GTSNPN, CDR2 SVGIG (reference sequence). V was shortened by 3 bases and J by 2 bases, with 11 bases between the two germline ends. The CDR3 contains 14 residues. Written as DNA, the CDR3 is TGTGCCTGGAGCGTGGAGACAGCCTACAATGAGCAGTTCTTC. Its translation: CAWSVETAYNEQFF.

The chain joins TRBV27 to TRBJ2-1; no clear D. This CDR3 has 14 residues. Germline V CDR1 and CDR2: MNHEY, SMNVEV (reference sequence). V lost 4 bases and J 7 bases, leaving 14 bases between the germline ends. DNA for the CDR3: TGTGCCAGCAGTTCTTGGGCCTCCCCGAATGAGCAGTTCTTC. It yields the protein CASSSWASPNEQFF.

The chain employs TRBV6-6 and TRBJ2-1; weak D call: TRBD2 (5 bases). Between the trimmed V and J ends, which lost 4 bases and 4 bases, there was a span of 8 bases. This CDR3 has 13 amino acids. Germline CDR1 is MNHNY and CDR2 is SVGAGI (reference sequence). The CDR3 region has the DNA TGTGCCAGCAGTTTTTCGGGATACAATGAGCAGTTCTTC. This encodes CASSFSGYNEQFF.

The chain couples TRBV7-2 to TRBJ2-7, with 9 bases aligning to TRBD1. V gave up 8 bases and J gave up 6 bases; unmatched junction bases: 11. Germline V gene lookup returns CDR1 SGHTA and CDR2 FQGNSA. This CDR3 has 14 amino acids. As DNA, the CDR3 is TGTGCCAGCGGCTCCGGGACAGGGCACGGCGAGCAGTACTTC. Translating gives CASGSGTGHGEQYF.

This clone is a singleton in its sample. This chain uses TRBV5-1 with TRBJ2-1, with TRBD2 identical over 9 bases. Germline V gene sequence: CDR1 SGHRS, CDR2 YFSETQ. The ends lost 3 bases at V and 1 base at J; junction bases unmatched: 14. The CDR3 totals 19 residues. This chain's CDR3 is CASSSPPSSGAVSYNEQFF. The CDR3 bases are TGCGCCAGCAGCTCACCCCCGTCTAGCGGGGCTGTTTCCTACAATGAGCAGTTCTTC.

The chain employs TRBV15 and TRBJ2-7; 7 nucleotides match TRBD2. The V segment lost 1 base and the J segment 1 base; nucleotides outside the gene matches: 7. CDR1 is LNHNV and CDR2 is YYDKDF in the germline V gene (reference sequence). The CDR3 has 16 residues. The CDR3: CATSRAAASGSYEQYF. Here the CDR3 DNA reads TGTGCCACCAGCAGAGCCGCGGCTAGCGGATCCTACGAGCAGTACTTC. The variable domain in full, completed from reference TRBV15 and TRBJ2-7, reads DAMVIQNPRYQVTQFGKPVTLSCSQTLNHNVMYWYQQKSSQAPKLLFHYYDKDFNNEADTPDNFQSRRPNTSFCFLDIRSPGLGDTAMYLCATSRAAASGSYEQYFGPGTRLTVT.

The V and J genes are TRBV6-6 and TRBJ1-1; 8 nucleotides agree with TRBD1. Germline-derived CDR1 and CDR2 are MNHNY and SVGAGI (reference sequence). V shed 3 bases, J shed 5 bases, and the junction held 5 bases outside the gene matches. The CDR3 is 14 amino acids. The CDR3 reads CASSYRTGGTEAFF. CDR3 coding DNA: TGTGCCAGCAGTTATCGTACAGGGGGGACTGAAGCTTTCTTT.

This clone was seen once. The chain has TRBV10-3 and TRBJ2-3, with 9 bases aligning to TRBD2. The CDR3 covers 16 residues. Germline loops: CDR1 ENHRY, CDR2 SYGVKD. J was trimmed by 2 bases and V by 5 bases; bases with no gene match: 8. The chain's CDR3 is CAISSGTSLTTDTQYF. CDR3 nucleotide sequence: TGTGCCATCAGTTCCGGGACTAGCCTAACCACAGATACGCAGTATTTT.

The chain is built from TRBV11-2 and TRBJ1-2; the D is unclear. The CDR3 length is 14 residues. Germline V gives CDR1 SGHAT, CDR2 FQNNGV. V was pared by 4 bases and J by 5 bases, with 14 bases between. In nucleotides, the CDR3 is TGTGCCAGCAGCTACCGGACTGCCGATTATGGCTACACCTTC. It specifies CASSYRTADYGYTF. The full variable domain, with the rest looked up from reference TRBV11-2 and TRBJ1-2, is EAGVAQSPRYKIIEKRQSVAFWCNPISGHATLYWYQQILGQGPKLLIQFQNNGVVDDSQLPKDRFSAERLKGVDSTLKIQPAKLEDSAVYLCASSYRTADYGYTFGSGTRLTVV.

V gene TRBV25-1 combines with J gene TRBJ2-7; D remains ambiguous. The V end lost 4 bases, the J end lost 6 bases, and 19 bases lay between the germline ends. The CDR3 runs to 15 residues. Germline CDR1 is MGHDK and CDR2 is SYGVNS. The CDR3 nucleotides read TGTGCCAGCAGTGGTCGGCGGATGCGTACTTCCGAGCAGTACTTC. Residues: CASSGRRMRTSEQYF.

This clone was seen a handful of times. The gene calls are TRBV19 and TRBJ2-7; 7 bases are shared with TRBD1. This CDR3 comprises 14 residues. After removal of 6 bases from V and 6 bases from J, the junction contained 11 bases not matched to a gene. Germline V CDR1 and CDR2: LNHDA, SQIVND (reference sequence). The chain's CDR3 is CASSRTDRAGEQYF. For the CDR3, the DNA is TGTGCCAGTAGCCGGACCGACAGGGCGGGCGAGCAGTACTTC. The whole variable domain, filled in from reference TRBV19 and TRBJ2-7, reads DGGITQSPKYLFRKEGQNVTLSCEQNLNHDAMYWYRQDPGQGLRLIYYSQIVNDFQKGDIAEGYSVSREKKESFPLTVTSAQKNPTAFYLCASSRTDRAGEQYFGPGTRLTVT.

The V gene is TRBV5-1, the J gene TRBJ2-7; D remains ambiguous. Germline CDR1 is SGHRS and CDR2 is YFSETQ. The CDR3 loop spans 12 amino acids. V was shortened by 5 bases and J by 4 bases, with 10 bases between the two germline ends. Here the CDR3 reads CASSKELYEQYF. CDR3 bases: TGCGCCAGCAGTAAGGAGCTATACGAGCAGTACTTC.

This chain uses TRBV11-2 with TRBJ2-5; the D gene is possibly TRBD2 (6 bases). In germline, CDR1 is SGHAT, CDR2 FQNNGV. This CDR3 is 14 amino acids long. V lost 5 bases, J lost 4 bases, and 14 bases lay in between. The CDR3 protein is CASSPAGSGETQYF. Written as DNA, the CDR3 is TGTGCCAGCAGCCCGGCGGGGTCAGGAGAGACCCAGTACTTC. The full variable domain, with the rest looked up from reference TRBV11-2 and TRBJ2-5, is EAGVAQSPRYKIIEKRQSVAFWCNPISGHATLYWYQQILGQGPKLLIQFQNNGVVDDSQLPKDRFSAERLKGVDSTLKIQPAKLEDSAVYLCASSPAGSGETQYFGPGTRLLVL.

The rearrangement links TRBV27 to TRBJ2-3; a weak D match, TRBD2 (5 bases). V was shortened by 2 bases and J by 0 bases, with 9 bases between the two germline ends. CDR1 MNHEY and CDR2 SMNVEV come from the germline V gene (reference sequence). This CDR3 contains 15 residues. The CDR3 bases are TGTGCCAGCAGTTTAACCAGGACTAGCACAGATACGCAGTATTTT. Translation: CASSLTRTSTDTQYF.

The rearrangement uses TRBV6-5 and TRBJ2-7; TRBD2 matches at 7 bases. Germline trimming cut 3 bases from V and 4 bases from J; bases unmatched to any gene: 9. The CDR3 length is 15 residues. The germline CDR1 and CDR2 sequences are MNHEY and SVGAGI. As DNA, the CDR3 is TGTGCCAGCAGTTATGGGCAGGGAGGGAGATACGAGCAGTACTTC. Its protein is CASSYGQGGRYEQYF.

CDR3 in DNA: TGCGCCAGCAGTGCAGGGGGAAGCAATCAGCCCCAGCATTTT. Protein sequence: CASSAGGSNQPQHF. The V and J genes are TRBV4-1 and TRBJ1-5; 7 bases align to TRBD1. The CDR3 sequence is 14 residues long. V lost 6 bases and J lost 1; bases outside the gene matches: 3. CDR1 and CDR2 from the germline V gene are MGHRA and YSYEKL.

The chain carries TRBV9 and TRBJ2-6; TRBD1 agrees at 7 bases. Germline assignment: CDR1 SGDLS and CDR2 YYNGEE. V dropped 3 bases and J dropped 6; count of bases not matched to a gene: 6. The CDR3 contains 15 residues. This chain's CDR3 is CASSARQGEANVLTF. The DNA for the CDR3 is TGTGCCAGCAGCGCAAGACAGGGAGAGGCCAACGTCCTGACTTTC.

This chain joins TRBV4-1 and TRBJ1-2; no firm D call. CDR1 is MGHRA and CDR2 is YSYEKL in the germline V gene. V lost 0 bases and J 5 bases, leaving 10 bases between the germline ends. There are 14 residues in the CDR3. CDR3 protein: CASSQERRGYGYTF. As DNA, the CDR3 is TGCGCCAGCAGCCAAGAAAGGAGAGGTTATGGCTACACCTTC.

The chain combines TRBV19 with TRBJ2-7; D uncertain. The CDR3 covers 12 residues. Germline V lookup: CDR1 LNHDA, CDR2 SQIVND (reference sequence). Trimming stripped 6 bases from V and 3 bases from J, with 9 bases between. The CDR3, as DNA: TGTGCCAGTAGCAATGACATCTACGAGCAGTACTTC. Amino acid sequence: CASSNDIYEQYF.

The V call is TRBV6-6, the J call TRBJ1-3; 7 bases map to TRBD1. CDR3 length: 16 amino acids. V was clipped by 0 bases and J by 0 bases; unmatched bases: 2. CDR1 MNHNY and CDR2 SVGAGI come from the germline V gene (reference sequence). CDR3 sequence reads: CASSYSTGTSGNTIYF. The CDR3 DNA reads TGTGCCAGCAGTTACTCGACAGGGACCTCTGGAAACACCATATATTTT.